These 21 T cell receptor beta chains share one sample of origin, sequenced in a study of blood T cell repertoires in COVID-19. TCRdb's table, derived via immunoSEQ multiplex PCR, lists solely in-frame clones and lacks some. In the table there are about 130,000 clones, roughly four fifths of which are singletons. The source material was peripheral blood. All receptors derive from an older woman with acute or convalescent COVID-19.

The rearrangement joins TRBV6-6 to TRBJ1-5, with D maybe TRBD1 (6 bases). This CDR3 has 14 amino acids. CDR1 and CDR2 (germline): MNHNY, SVGAGI (reference sequence). Trimming took off 3 bases at V and 4 bases at J, with 10 bases between the two ends. The CDR3 DNA is TGTGCCAGCAGTTATGGGCAGGGGAATCAGCCCCAGCATTTT. Amino acids: CASSYGQGNQPQHF.

The chain has TRBV7-3 and TRBJ2-3; 10 positions agree with TRBD2. J lost 6 bases, V lost 5 bases, and 8 bases had no gene match. From germline, CDR1 is SGHTA and CDR2 FQGTGA. The CDR3 has 15 residues. The CDR3 nucleotides read TGTGCCAGCAGCGGAAGCGGGGGGGCCCTGGATACGCAGTATTTT. Its translation is CASSGSGGALDTQYF.

The chain has TRBV6-5 and TRBJ1-1, with D maybe TRBD1 (6 bases). Looked up from germline, CDR1 is MNHEY and CDR2 is SVGAGI. The V end was cut by 2 bases, the J end by 7 bases, with 14 bases between. This CDR3 has 14 residues. CDR3 in amino acids: CASSYRWDKNEAFF. CDR3 coding DNA: TGTGCCAGCAGTTACAGGTGGGACAAGAATGAAGCTTTCTTT.

J is TRBJ2-5 and V is TRBV6-1, with D maybe TRBD2 (6 bases). V lost 2 bases and J lost 2, with 12 bases in between. This CDR3 has 15 amino acids. CDR1 is MNHNS, CDR2 SASEGT, per germline. CDR3 residues: CASSEIGTDQETQYF. The DNA for the CDR3 is TGTGCCAGCAGTGAAATTGGGACTGATCAAGAGACCCAGTACTTC.

This chain links TRBV27 with TRBJ2-2, with 7 bases matching TRBD1. The length of the CDR3 is 15 residues. Germline V gene data show CDR1 as MNHEY and CDR2 as SMNVEV (reference sequence). The trim removed 5 bases at V and 3 bases at J, leaving 6 bases unmatched. The CDR3 bases are TGTGCCAGCAGTCCTTTAGGGGGCTACACCGGGGAGCTGTTTTTT. Amino acid sequence: CASSPLGGYTGELFF.

V and J are TRBV27 and TRBJ2-1; 8 bases are a match to TRBD1. The ends lost 5 bases at V and 6 bases at J; junction bases unmatched: 12. Germline V gene sequence: CDR1 MNHEY, CDR2 SMNVEV (reference sequence). There are 16 residues in the CDR3. CDR3 residues: CASSPMFQGAGNEQFF. CDR3 nucleotides: TGTGCCAGCAGTCCAATGTTCCAGGGGGCAGGCAATGAGCAGTTCTTC.

The chain carries TRBV25-1 and TRBJ2-3; a possible D gene is TRBD2 (6 bases). The germline gives CDR1 MGHDK, CDR2 SYGVNS. The CDR3 runs 17 residues. V lost 4 bases to trimming and J lost 1 base, with 18 bases between them. CDR3 DNA: TGTGCCAGCAGTGCCCCCACCGGGACTGGACGCACAGATACGCAGTATTTT. This translates into CASSAPTGTGRTDTQYF.

The J gene is TRBJ1-5, the V gene TRBV27, with 9 bases lining up with TRBD1. The V and J ends lost 10 bases and 7 bases, in that order; junction bases with no gene match: 5. CDR1 is MNHEY and CDR2 is SMNVEV in the germline V gene (reference sequence). The length of the CDR3 is 12 residues. DNA for the CDR3: TGTGCCACCCGGACAGGGGACCAGCCCCAGCATTTT. Translation: CATRTGDQPQHF.

The chain couples TRBV7-9 to TRBJ1-1, with 7 bases identical to TRBD1. Losses at the gene ends were 5 bases for V and 6 bases for J; bases not matched to a gene: 6. Germline V gives CDR1 SEHNR, CDR2 FQNEAQ (reference sequence). This CDR3 has 13 amino acids. For the CDR3, the DNA is TGTGCCAGCAGCCCAACAGGGGTTCCTGAAGCTTTCTTT. This encodes CASSPTGVPEAFF.

The gene calls are TRBV11-2 and TRBJ1-2; TRBD1 matches 7 bases. CDR3 length: 14 residues. V shed 5 bases and J 4 bases; nucleotides not matched to a gene: 7. CDR1 and CDR2 from the germline V gene are SGHAT and FQNNGV. CDR3 nucleotides: TGTGCCAGCAGCGCCGGGACAGCCCGCTATGGCTACACCTTC. Translation: CASSAGTARYGYTF.

This clone showed up just once. The V call is TRBV11-3, the J call TRBJ2-7; D call uncertain. CDR3 length: 12 residues. Germline V gives CDR1 SGHNT, CDR2 YENEEA. With 4 bases removed from V and 7 bases from J, the gap between germline ends came to 11 bases. The CDR3 nucleotides read TGTGCCAGCAGCTCAAATTACGGGGAGCAGTACTTC. Translated: CASSSNYGEQYF.

The V and J genes are TRBV6-5 and TRBJ1-2; the D gene is possibly TRBD1 (6 bases). The ends were cut back, 6 bases at V and 5 bases at J, with 13 bases in the middle. CDR3 length equals 13 residues. Germline values: CDR1 MNHEY, CDR2 SVGAGI. The CDR3 nucleotides read TGTGCCAGCAGCCGACAGGAAACTTATGGCTACACCTTC. Translation: CASSRQETYGYTF.

This clone came up once. The V gene is TRBV7-2, the J gene TRBJ2-1, with TRBD1 matching 7 bases. V lost 4 bases, J lost 5 bases, and 8 bases stayed unmatched. The CDR3 runs to 15 residues. Germline V lookup: CDR1 SGHTA, CDR2 FQGNSA. Here the CDR3 DNA reads TGTGCCAGCAGCTCCCGGGACAGAAACAACAATGAGCAGTTCTTC. This gives the protein CASSSRDRNNNEQFF.

The chain links TRBV6-5 to TRBJ2-7; D possibly corresponds to TRBD1 (6 bases). V lost 7 bases, J lost 2 bases, and 18 bases lay in between. The CDR3 totals 15 residues. The germline CDR1 and CDR2 sequences are MNHEY and SVGAGI. The CDR3 here is CASKMVQGYAYEQYF. CDR3 DNA: TGTGCCAGCAAAATGGTCCAGGGGTACGCCTACGAGCAGTACTTC.

This clone was counted a few times. This chain joins TRBV6-5 and TRBJ1-1; a possible D gene is TRBD1 (6 bases). This CDR3 has 14 amino acids. Germline CDR1 MNHEY, CDR2 SVGAGI. V lost 2 bases and J lost 2, with 9 bases in between. This CDR3 is CASSYGTLNTEAFF. The CDR3 DNA is TGTGCCAGCAGTTACGGGACACTAAACACTGAAGCTTTCTTT.

This sequence joins TRBV5-6 and TRBJ1-2, with D perhaps TRBD1 (5 bases). The germline V and J ends were trimmed by 2 bases and 5 bases, with 13 bases remaining between them. CDR3 length equals 14 residues. Germline-derived CDR1 and CDR2 are SGHDT and YYEEEE. The CDR3 is CASSFLGASYGYTF. In nucleotides, the CDR3 is TGTGCCAGCAGCTTCTTAGGGGCTAGTTATGGCTACACCTTC.

This clone came up a few times. V gene TRBV9 combines with J gene TRBJ1-1; D remains ambiguous. Trimming cost V 0 bases and J 3 bases, with 6 bases left between them. This CDR3 is built from 13 residues. Germline lookup yields CDR1 SGDLS and CDR2 YYNGEE. The chain's CDR3 is CASSVAADTEAFF. CDR3 bases: TGTGCCAGCAGCGTAGCTGCGGACACTGAAGCTTTCTTT. Full variable domain (missing parts from reference TRBV9 and TRBJ1-1): DSGVTQTPKHLITATGQRVTLRCSPRSGDLSVYWYQQSLDQGLQFLIQYYNGEERAKGNILERFSAQQFPDLHSELNLSSLELGDSALYFCASSVAADTEAFFGQGTRLTVV.

This chain connects TRBV2 to TRBJ2-5; D is ambiguous. V gave up 2 bases and J gave up 5 bases, with 9 bases separating them. This CDR3 spans 13 amino acids. Germline CDR1 and CDR2: SNHLY and FYNNEI. For the CDR3, the DNA is TGTGCCAGCAGTGAATTCCCCAGGGAGACCCAGTACTTC. It codes for CASSEFPRETQYF.

The chain is built from TRBV20-1 and TRBJ1-5; D call uncertain. V was pared by 3 bases and J by 4 bases, with 7 bases between. Germline loops: CDR1 DFQATT, CDR2 SNEGSKA (reference sequence). This CDR3 contains 12 residues. CDR3 in amino acids: CSASGTNQPQHF. The CDR3 DNA is TGCAGTGCTAGTGGCACAAATCAGCCCCAGCATTTT.

The chain couples TRBV25-1 to TRBJ1-2; 7 positions match TRBD1. CDR3 length: 13 residues. V was pared by 6 bases and J by 4 bases, with 5 bases of the junction left unmatched. Looked up from germline, CDR1 is MGHDK and CDR2 is SYGVNS. DNA for the CDR3: TGTGCCAGCAGCGAGGGGACAGTCTATGGCTACACCTTC. Translating gives CASSEGTVYGYTF.

The chain joins TRBV27 to TRBJ1-6; tentatively, D is TRBD1 (6 bases). With 2 bases removed from V and 10 bases from J, the gap between germline ends came to 12 bases. The CDR3 has 14 residues. Germline lookup yields CDR1 MNHEY and CDR2 SMNVEV (reference sequence). The CDR3 protein is CASSLRGGWSPLHF. The CDR3 DNA follows: TGTGCCAGCAGTTTAAGGGGGGGTTGGTCACCCCTCCACTTT.